The entry that follows covers one T cell receptor beta chain sequence. The antigen is not known. The germline gives CDR1 MGHDK, CDR2 SYGVNS. J gave up 0 bases and V 6 bases, and 7 bases lay outside the gene matches. The CDR3 consists of 18 residues. The record originates from a study of early stage breast cancer tumors. For the study at large: Average read coverage per sample was roughly 9.1-fold.

Produced via immunoSEQ multiplex PCR; TCRdb's table is partial and in-frame only. There are about 30,000 clones in the sample; around 67% occur only once, and over 9% lies in the top ten. General study results and limits: Functional markers like CD4, CD8 and FOXP3 were missed in bulk sequencing. Commonly generated sequences made up most enriched TCRB sequences shared between patients. In 14 of 16 patients, blood comparison separated tumor from normal breast.

The sample comprised breast tumor tissue. The TCR comes from a person younger than 45 with breast cancer. The V call is TRBV25-1, the J call TRBJ2-1; 14 positions agree with TRBD2. The CDR3 DNA reads as TGTGCCAGCAGGCCGGGACTAGCGGGAGAGAGCTCCTACAATGAGCAGTTCTTC. Translating it yields CASRPGLAGESSYNEQFF.